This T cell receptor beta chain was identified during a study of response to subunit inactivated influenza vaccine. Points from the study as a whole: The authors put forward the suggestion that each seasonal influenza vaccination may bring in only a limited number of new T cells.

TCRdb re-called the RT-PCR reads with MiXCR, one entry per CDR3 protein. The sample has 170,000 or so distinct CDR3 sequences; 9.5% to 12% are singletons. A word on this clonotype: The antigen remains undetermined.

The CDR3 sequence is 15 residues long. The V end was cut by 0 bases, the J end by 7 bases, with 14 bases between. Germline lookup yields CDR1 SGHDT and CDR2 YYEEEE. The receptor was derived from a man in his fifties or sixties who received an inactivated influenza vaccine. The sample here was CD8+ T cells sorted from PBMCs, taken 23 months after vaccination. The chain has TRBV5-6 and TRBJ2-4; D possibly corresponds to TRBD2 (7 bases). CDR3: CASSLAGGGLNIQYF. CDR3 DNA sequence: TGTGCCAGCAGCTTGGCCGGCGGGGGCTTGAACATTCAGTACTTC.